This TCR beta chain was identified in a study of T cells in pancreatic ductal adenocarcinoma. Study-wide results and caveats: No significant tumor-blood clonality difference; means were about 0.1 and 0.065. Tumor samples had fewer productive templates and approximately 8-fold fewer unique clonotypes than blood. Results skew toward the minority of patients with early-stage disease. Tumor-versus-blood clonality comparisons may be biased toward lower tumor diversity.

Surgery without prior neoadjuvant therapy was the treatment of the selected pancreatic ductal adenocarcinoma patients. TCRdb keeps only in-frame clones here, not all; method: immunoSEQ multiplex PCR. The data show roughly 100,000 clones, about 95% seen once. CDR1 SGHTS and CDR2 YDEGEE come from the germline V gene. This CDR3 is built from 14 residues. Germline trimming cut 4 bases from V and 7 bases from J; bases unmatched to any gene: 6. In the case of this clone: Its target is unknown.

V usage is TRBV5-8 and J usage is TRBJ2-7; 12 nucleotides align to TRBD1. The source of this sequence is a human donor with pancreatic ductal adenocarcinoma. Input material: PBMCs. The CDR3 spells CASSRDRGLEEQYF. The CDR3 nucleotides are TGTGCCAGCAGCCGGGACAGGGGGCTGGAGGAGCAGTACTTC. Full variable domain (missing parts from reference TRBV5-8 and TRBJ2-7): EAGVTQSPTHLIKTRGQQATLRCSPISGHTSVYWYQQALGLGLQFLLWYDEGEERNRGNFPPRFSGRQFPNYSSELNVNALELEDSALYLCASSRDRGLEEQYFGPGTRLTVT.